A selection of T cell receptor beta chains follows, all from one sample in a study of OX40 agonist ivuxolimab in advanced cancers. Profiling relied on immunoSEQ multiplex PCR, and the TCRdb table lists in-frame clones only, not all of them. The table lists about 82,000 clones, roughly 85% of them singletons. Source: CD4+ or CD8+ T cells sorted from blood, taken in a trial of the OX40 agonist ivuxolimab. These receptors were collected from an adult with an advanced solid tumor such as melanoma, head and neck, liver or kidney cancer. The CDR3 runs from the conserved cysteine through the conserved F or W. D genes are given only for firm matches.

D gene	V gene	J gene	CDR3 protein	CDR3 DNA
NA	TRBV5-4	TRBJ2-2	CASKGSVANTGELFF	TGTGCCAGCAAGGGCAGTGTCGCGAACACCGGGGAGCTGTTTTTT
NA	TRBV6-6	TRBJ2-3	CASSQTGDTQYF	TGTGCCAGCAGCCAAACAGGAGATACGCAGTATTTT
TRBD1	TRBV18	TRBJ1-2	CASSPDRVGGYTF	TGTGCCAGCTCACCAGACAGGGTGGGTGGCTACACCTTC
TRBD2	TRBV7-9	TRBJ2-1	CASSRLAGDNEQFF	TGTGCCAGCAGCCGACTAGCGGGAGACAATGAGCAGTTCTTC
NA	TRBV6-1	TRBJ2-7	CASTELRGAQDEQYF	TGTGCCAGCACAGAATTAAGGGGGGCGCAGGACGAGCAGTACTTC
NA	TRBV6-5	TRBJ1-6	CASSYDAYNSPLHF	TGTGCCAGCAGTTACGACGCATATAATTCACCCCTCCACTTT
NA	TRBV18	TRBJ1-1	CASSPPIQGPNTEAFF	TGTGCCAGCTCACCACCTATACAGGGTCCAAACACTGAAGCTTTCTTT
NA	TRBV5-1	TRBJ2-7	CASSLGSQLYEQYF	TGCGCCAGCAGCTTGGGCAGCCAACTCTACGAGCAGTACTTC
NA	TRBV7-3	TRBJ2-3	CASSLSGDTQYF	TGTGCCAGCAGCTTATCCGGAGATACGCAGTATTTT
NA	TRBV19	TRBJ2-5	CATSDRFQETQYF	TGTGCCACCTCGGACAGATTTCAAGAGACCCAGTACTTC